This entry concerns a single TCR beta chain. The source of the sample is a study of blood T cell repertoires in COVID-19. Measured with immunoSEQ multiplex PCR; TCRdb has only the in-frame clones, and not every one. The repertoire includes about 210,000 clones, 70% to 90% of them detected once, and 1.4% to 1.5% sits in the top ten. Source material: peripheral blood. This TCR was recovered from a man aged 18 to 29 with active or convalescent COVID-19.

Here the CDR3 reads CASSMPRVSNQPQHF. The CDR3 region has the DNA TGTGCCAGTAGTATGCCCAGGGTATCCAATCAGCCCCAGCATTTT. This chain joins TRBV19 and TRBJ1-5, with D possibly TRBD1 on 5 matching bases. There are 15 residues in the CDR3. V was shortened by 3 bases and J by 3 bases, with 12 bases between the two germline ends. CDR1 and CDR2 (germline): LNHDA, SQIVND (reference sequence).